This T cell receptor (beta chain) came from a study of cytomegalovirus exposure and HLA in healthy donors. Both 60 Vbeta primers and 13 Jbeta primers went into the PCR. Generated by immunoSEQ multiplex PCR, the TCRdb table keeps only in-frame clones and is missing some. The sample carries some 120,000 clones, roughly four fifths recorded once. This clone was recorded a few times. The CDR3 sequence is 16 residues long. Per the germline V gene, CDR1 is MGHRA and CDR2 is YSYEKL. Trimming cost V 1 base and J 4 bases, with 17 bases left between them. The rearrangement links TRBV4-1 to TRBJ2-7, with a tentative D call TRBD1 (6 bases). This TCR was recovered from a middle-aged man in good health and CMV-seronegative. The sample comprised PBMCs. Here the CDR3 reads CASSQAGTTPPYEQYF. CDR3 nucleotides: TGCGCCAGCAGCCAAGCCGGGACAACGCCACCATACGAGCAGTACTTC.